The entry below gives a single TCR beta chain sequence along with its context. What it recognizes is unknown. This entry comes from a study of T-cell reconstitution after alpha-beta-depleted transplantation in children. Study outcomes and limitations: Some patients showed high day-60 TCRbeta diversity, which derived from surviving recipient T cells and thymic progenitors. T-cell counts and diversity at one year post-transplant came mainly from newly produced T cells.

Library preparation (for TCRbeta) was performed with unique molecular identifiers. TCRdb analysed the PCR reads with MiXCR anew, one entry per CDR3 protein. The sample lists 750,000 to 950,000 distinct CDR3 sequences; 15% to 20% were seen once. With V trimmed by 3 bases and J by 2 bases, 2 bases remained unmatched. CDR3 length: 15 amino acids. Material: PBMCs, mostly from graft donor cells, obtained 360 days after TCRalphabeta/CD19-depleted stem cell transplant. This chain links TRBV12-3 or TRBV12-4 with TRBJ2-2, with 8 bases matching TRBD2. The TCR originated in a male patient under 18 who had a stem cell transplant for acute lymphoblastic leukemia, so the T cells may come from the graft donor. CDR3 DNA sequence: TGTGCCAGCAGTTTCGGGGGGGATAACACCGGGGAGCTGTTTTTT. The encoded protein is CASSFGGDNTGELFF.